This T cell receptor beta chain was profiled in a study of blood T cells in healthy people across ages. About the research overall: Template switching picked up about one barcoded beta molecule for each two T cells.

This clonotype was counted many times. This CDR3 region has 14 residues. Germline V gene sequence: CDR1 KGHDR, CDR2 SFDVKD. Unmatched junction bases numbered 6, after V lost 8 bases and J lost 7 bases. A second PCR of 7 to 11 cycles used a sample-barcoded 5' primer and a J-beta primer mix. From the 5' RACE reads, TCRdb called clonotypes with MiXCR, one entry per CDR3 protein. The table lists some 1.5 million distinct CDR3 sequences, approximately 30% of them singletons, with 7% to 9% in the top ten. This receptor was obtained from a woman aged 25-40 years in good health. V is TRBV24-1 and J is TRBJ2-1; the match to TRBD1 covers 11 bases. The sequenced sample consisted of blood. CDR3 protein: CATNGQGALNEQFF. The CDR3 region has the DNA TGTGCCACCAACGGACAGGGGGCATTGAATGAGCAGTTCTTC.